Below are 3 T cell receptor beta chains sequenced from a single sample in a study of T-cell reconstitution after alpha-beta-depleted transplantation in children (dated by TCRdb to 2016 to 2017). The library relied on PCR. The reads were generated on an Illumina HiSeq 2500. TCR library preparation used molecular barcoding, with unique molecular identifiers applied to normalize quantification of the TCRbeta repertoire. TCRdb reprocessing: public reads trimmed at Q25 with fastp, clones called with MiXCR, in-frame beta chains kept. Every distinct CDR3 protein forms one entry, paired with its most common genes and DNA. The sample has 700,000 to 950,000 distinct CDR3 sequences on record, 15% to 20% of them singletons. The leading ten clones occupy about 4.6% of the sample. What the treatment or condition label conveys for this sample: allogeneic hematopoietic cell transplantation with graft depleted of TCRalphabeta T cells and CD19 B cells.

This material consisted of PBMCs, mostly from graft donor cells, taken 360 days after TCRalphabeta/CD19-depleted stem cell transplant. These receptors were obtained from a male patient younger than 18 who had a stem cell transplant for acute lymphoblastic leukemia, so the T cells may come from the graft donor.

This clonotype was seen ten or more times. Here the CDR3 reads CASSADRGPYEQYF. DNA for the CDR3: TGCGCCAGCAGCGCGGACAGGGGGCCTTACGAGCAGTACTTC. The V gene is TRBV5-1, the J gene TRBJ2-7, with 11 bases lining up with TRBD1. J gave up 4 bases and V 4 bases, and 4 bases lay outside the gene matches. The germline CDR1 and CDR2 sequences are SGHRS and YFSETQ. CDR3 length equals 14 residues.

The chain is built from TRBV12-3 or TRBV12-4 and TRBJ2-3; D not resolved. The CDR3 spans 16 residues. V was clipped by 4 bases and J by 2 bases, with 16 bases between them. CDR3 nucleotide sequence: TGTGCCAGCAGTTCCCAACTCTATCCAGACACAGATACGCAGTATTTT. This translates into CASSSQLYPDTDTQYF.

Ten or more counts support this clonotype. This rearrangement joins TRBV20-1 to TRBJ2-3; a weak D match, TRBD2 (5 bases). CDR3 length: 14 residues. Germline V lookup: CDR1 DFQATT, CDR2 SNEGSKA (reference sequence). V shed 6 bases and J shed 9 bases, with 22 bases lying between them. The CDR3, as DNA: TGCAGTGCCCTCAAGGGTGGGGAGCTAGACACGCAGTATTTT. This encodes CSALKGGELDTQYF.